The next 31 T cell receptor beta chains were all read from a single sample in a study of post-analysis software for immune sequencing data (dated by TCRdb to the mid-2010s). Beyond this particular receptor, the publication reports: Significantly higher frequencies in patients than in controls were found for five or six TRBV segments, including TRBV5-6, TRBV5-1 and TRBV20-1.

These receptors' antigens are unknown. The protocol used for the library was PCR. The reads were generated on an Illumina HiSeq 2500. To reduce PCR and sequencing biases, unique molecular identifiers were built into the TCR beta cDNA libraries. TCRdb ran its own pipeline on the public reads, namely fastp trimming at Q25 and MiXCR clone calling, and kept in-frame beta chains. Rows are unified per CDR3 protein, each entry keeping the most common DNA and genes. This sample comprises roughly 800,000 distinct CDR3 sequences, about 45% of them detected only once. The ten top clones hold 4.9% of the sample. Source material: blood. All receptors come from a girl aged 10 to 17 with multiple sclerosis.

To note about this clonotype: An end of the junction does not agree with germline; a read error may underlie this. The J gene is TRBJ1-2, the V gene TRBV20-1; 7 bases line up with TRBD1. CDR3 length equals 14 residues. Per germline, CDR1 DFQATT and CDR2 SNEGSKA (reference sequence). The CDR3 is CSARPGTVNYGYIF. In nucleotides, the CDR3 is TGCAGTGCTAGACCCGGGACAGTTAACTATGGCTACATCTTC.

This clonotype has only one observation. The chain employs TRBV6-5 and TRBJ1-5; D ambiguous. Trimming took 0 bases from V and 5 from J, leaving 8 bases between them. CDR1 MNHEY and CDR2 SVGAGI come from the germline V gene. This CDR3 region has 14 residues. The CDR3: CASSYSGVDQPQHF. CDR3 nucleotides: TGTGCCAGCAGTTACTCTGGGGTCGATCAGCCCCAGCATTTT.

For this clonotype: A much larger clone lies one base from this, so it may be a read error. The chain has TRBV29-1 and TRBJ1-2; D gene uncertain. CDR1 is SQVTM and CDR2 is ANQGSEA in the germline V gene. This CDR3 comprises 10 residues. V lost 3 bases, J lost 7 bases, and 6 bases lay in between. The chain's CDR3 is CSVDDGGYTF. CDR3 in DNA: TGCAGCGTTGATGATGGTGGCTACACCTTC.

The genes are TRBV2 and TRBJ2-3; D possibly corresponds to TRBD2 (6 bases). Germline V lookup: CDR1 SNHLY, CDR2 FYNNEI. V shed 6 bases and J shed 1 base, with 14 bases lying between them. The CDR3 covers 15 residues. Here the CDR3 DNA reads TGTGCCAGCAGAGCTACTAGCTGGGGCACAGATACGCAGTATTTT. Encoded protein: CASRATSWGTDTQYF. The entire variable domain, with the rest obtained from reference TRBV2 and TRBJ2-3, is as follows: EPEVTQTPSHQVTQMGQEVILRCVPISNHLYFYWYRQILGQKVEFLVSFYNNEISEKSEIFDDQFSVERPDGSNFTLKIRSTKLEDSAMYFCASRATSWGTDTQYFGPGTRLTVL.

The rearrangement joins TRBV5-1 to TRBJ1-1; D is perhaps TRBD1 (5 bases). This CDR3 has 13 residues. Germline V gene lookup returns CDR1 SGHRS and CDR2 YFSETQ. The V end lost 5 bases, the J end lost 6 bases, and 14 bases lay between the germline ends. The CDR3, as DNA: TGCGCCAGCAGGGCTCAGGGCGGCGCTGAAGCTTTCTTT. Its translation: CASRAQGGAEAFF.

V gene TRBV5-1 combines with J gene TRBJ2-6; weak D call: TRBD2 (6 bases). The CDR3 totals 14 residues. Trimming removed 6 bases at V and 4 bases at J, with 11 bases between. Germline CDR1 is SGHRS and CDR2 is YFSETQ. In nucleotides, the CDR3 is TGCGCCAGCAATGCGGGGACGGGGGCCAACGTCCTGACTTTC. Translating gives CASNAGTGANVLTF.

This sequence joins TRBV7-9 and TRBJ2-7, with 11 bases fitting TRBD1. From germline, CDR1 is SEHNR and CDR2 FQNEAQ (reference sequence). This CDR3 has 16 residues. V shed 5 bases and J 2 bases; nucleotides not matched to a gene: 8. CDR3 loop: CASSPARGQGAYEQYF. CDR3 nucleotide sequence: TGTGCCAGCAGCCCAGCGAGGGGACAGGGGGCCTACGAGCAGTACTTC. Using reference TRBV7-9 and TRBJ2-7 for the parts outside the CDR3, the full variable domain is DTGVSQNPRHKITKRGQNVTFRCDPISEHNRLYWYRQTLGQGPEFLTYFQNEAQLEKSRLLSDRFSAERPKGSFSTLEIQRTEQGDSAMYLCASSPARGQGAYEQYFGPGTRLTVT.

V is TRBV6-1 and J is TRBJ2-7; a possible D gene is TRBD1 (6 bases). The V gene lost 3 bases and the J gene lost 3 bases, with 18 bases spanning the gap. Germline lookup yields CDR1 MNHNS and CDR2 SASEGT. The CDR3 length is 16 residues. CDR3 sequence reads: CASSDISWDTHYEQYF. The CDR3, as DNA: TGTGCCAGCAGTGATATCAGTTGGGACACACACTACGAGCAGTACTTC.

The J gene is TRBJ2-6, the V gene TRBV18; the D gene is possibly TRBD2 (5 bases). V was shortened by 1 base and J by 0 bases, with 13 bases between the two germline ends. Germline lookup yields CDR1 KGHSH and CDR2 LQKENI. The CDR3 length is 18 residues. CDR3 sequence (DNA): TGTGCCAGCTCACCACAGCAGGACTCCAACTCTGGGGCCAACGTCCTGACTTTC. Amino acid sequence: CASSPQQDSNSGANVLTF.

The genes are TRBV27 and TRBJ2-7, with D tentatively TRBD1 (5 bases). Germline CDR1 reads MNHEY; CDR2 reads SMNVEV (reference sequence). The CDR3 spans 12 residues. The germline V and J ends were trimmed by 8 bases and 5 bases, with 13 bases remaining between them. In nucleotides, the CDR3 is TGTGCCAGCCGCAAGGGGTGGGACGAGCAGTACTTC. It is translated as CASRKGWDEQYF.

With respect to this clonotype: No conserved phenylalanine or tryptophan is present at the end of the CDR3, so a read error is the likely explanation. The genes are TRBV29-1 and TRBJ2-3, with 11 bases that match TRBD2. V dropped 2 bases and J dropped 2; count of bases not matched to a gene: 6. Germline-derived CDR1 and CDR2 are SQVTM and ANQGSEA. This CDR3 is built from 16 residues. CDR3 DNA sequence: TGCAGCGTTGAAACTCGACTAGCGGGAATCACAGATACGCAGTATTAT. Encoded protein: CSVETRLAGITDTQYY.

The chain's CDR3 is CASSSVEGQETQYF. The CDR3 DNA reads TGTGCCAGCAGCTCAGTGGAGGGTCAAGAGACCCAGTACTTC. The chain combines TRBV28 with TRBJ2-5; tentatively, D is TRBD2 (6 bases). This CDR3 spans 14 amino acids. CDR1 is MDHEN, CDR2 SYDVKM, per germline. V lost 6 bases and J 2 bases, leaving 13 bases between the germline ends.

The table lists this clonotype with a few counts. CDR3 DNA: TGTGCCAGCAGCAAAGCCTATGCGGCTAGCGGGAGGGCCCAAGAGACCCAGTACTTC. This codes for CASSKAYAASGRAQETQYF. The genes are TRBV21-1 and TRBJ2-5; the table's D call, TRBD2, has no DNA check behind it. TRBV21-1 constitutes a pseudogene. This CDR3 is 19 amino acids long.

As for this clonotype: No conserved phenylalanine or tryptophan is present at the end of the CDR3, so a read error is the likely explanation. The V and J genes are TRBV15 and TRBJ2-3; the D gene could be TRBD1 or TRBD2 (5 bases each). CDR1 and CDR2 (germline): LNHNV, YYDKDF (reference sequence). The CDR3 consists of 17 residues. The V end was cut by 0 bases, the J end by 0 bases, with 13 bases between. CDR3 sequence: CATSRDGTASSTDTQYL. DNA of the CDR3: TGTGCCACCAGCAGAGATGGGACGGCCTCTAGCACAGATACGCAGTATTTG.

This clonotype was detected a few times. CDR3 amino acids: CASSPRTGPQETQYF. In nucleotides, the CDR3 is TGTGCCAGCAGCCCCCGGACAGGGCCCCAAGAGACCCAGTACTTC. The rearrangement joins TRBV11-3 to TRBJ2-5, with 8 bases lining up with TRBD1. Germline trimming cut 5 bases from V and 1 base from J; bases unmatched to any gene: 6. Germline CDR1 reads SGHNT; CDR2 reads YENEEA. The CDR3 has 15 residues.

The gene calls are TRBV20-1 and TRBJ2-1; D is undetermined. Germline CDR1 reads DFQATT; CDR2 reads SNEGSKA (reference sequence). With 1 base removed from V and 2 bases from J, the gap between germline ends came to 12 bases. CDR3 length: 15 amino acids. CDR3 sequence reads: CSARVPVMTYNEQFF. The CDR3 DNA is TGCAGTGCTAGAGTCCCGGTTATGACCTACAATGAGCAGTTCTTC.

The chain combines TRBV6-6 with TRBJ2-2; D gene ambiguous. CDR1 is MNHNY, CDR2 SVGAGI, per germline (reference sequence). The V end was cut by 9 bases, the J end by 7 bases, with 9 bases between. The CDR3 has 11 amino acids. CDR3 bases: TGTGCCAGTCTAGAAGTCGGGGAGCTGTTTTTT. This codes for CASLEVGELFF.

V gene TRBV29-1 combines with J gene TRBJ1-3; no firm D call. This CDR3 comprises 13 residues. V lost 6 bases and J 1 base, leaving 10 bases between the germline ends. CDR1 and CDR2 from the germline V gene are SQVTM and ANQGSEA. In DNA form, the CDR3 reads TGCAGCGTATCTTTGACTTCTGGAAACACCATATATTTT. Amino acids: CSVSLTSGNTIYF.

This clonotype appeared a few times. J is TRBJ2-4 and V is TRBV5-6, with D maybe TRBD2 (5 bases). This CDR3 is built from 12 residues. Per germline, CDR1 SGHDT and CDR2 YYEEEE. The V end was cut by 0 bases, the J end by 8 bases, with 6 bases between. The chain's CDR3 is CASSLAGDIQYF. CDR3 in DNA: TGTGCCAGCAGCTTGGCCGGGGACATTCAGTACTTC.

Only a few counts were recorded for this clonotype. The J gene is TRBJ2-3, the V gene TRBV4-3, with a tentative D call TRBD2 (6 bases). V was shortened by 0 bases and J by 2 bases, with 9 bases between the two germline ends. This CDR3 has 15 amino acids. The germline gives CDR1 LGHNA, CDR2 YSLEER. The CDR3 protein is CASSQEGGNTDTQYF. CDR3 nucleotide sequence: TGCGCCAGCAGCCAAGAGGGCGGGAACACAGATACGCAGTATTTT.

This clonotype was seen a single time. The rearrangement links TRBV12-3 or TRBV12-4 to TRBJ1-4; D is perhaps TRBD1 (5 bases). The CDR3 spans 16 residues. The germline V and J ends were trimmed by 4 bases and 0 bases, with 12 bases remaining between them. CDR3 sequence (DNA): TGTGCCAGCAGTTGGGGCAGCACCGCAACTAATGAAAAACTGTTTTTT. It encodes CASSWGSTATNEKLFF.

V gene TRBV7-2 combines with J gene TRBJ1-2; a possible D gene is TRBD1 (5 bases). This CDR3 region has 16 residues. Germline CDR1 SGHTA, CDR2 FQGNSA. The ends were cut back, 2 bases at V and 2 bases at J, with 15 bases in the middle. CDR3 in amino acids: CASSLRAGNENYGYTF. The CDR3 DNA reads as TGTGCCAGCAGCTTACGGGCAGGGAATGAAAACTATGGCTACACCTTC.

In this sample, this clonotype turned up a few times. The V gene is TRBV6-5, the J gene TRBJ1-2; 8 bases map to TRBD1. The CDR3 loop spans 14 amino acids. The V segment lost 6 bases and the J segment 0 bases; nucleotides outside the gene matches: 3. Germline values: CDR1 MNHEY, CDR2 SVGAGI. The CDR3 DNA reads TGTGCCAGCAGAAGACAGGGGCCTAACTATGGCTACACCTTC. This gives the protein CASRRQGPNYGYTF.

The V and J genes are TRBV6-2 or TRBV6-3 and TRBJ1-5, with D hard to call. Trimming removed 5 bases from V and 9 bases from J, with 14 bases in between. Germline CDR1 and CDR2: MNHEY and SVGEGT. The CDR3 has 13 residues. The CDR3: CASSGLNLLPQHF. DNA of the CDR3: TGTGCCAGCAGTGGACTCAATCTCCTGCCCCAGCATTTT.

The chain combines TRBV27 with TRBJ1-2, with TRBD1 identical over 8 bases. The CDR3 extends over 15 amino acids. Germline V gene data show CDR1 as MNHEY and CDR2 as SMNVEV (reference sequence). The trim removed 5 bases at V and 6 bases at J, leaving 11 bases unmatched. The chain's CDR3 is CASSPDRVLMDGYTF. As DNA, the CDR3 is TGTGCCAGCAGTCCGGACAGGGTCCTTATGGATGGCTACACCTTC.

This clonotype appeared a few times. The chain carries TRBV5-1 and TRBJ2-7; D remains unclear. Judging by the DNA end, TRBJ2-1 fits better; the J call may be wrong. The CDR3 covers 15 residues. Per germline, CDR1 SGHRS and CDR2 YFSETQ. The CDR3 region is CASSSALIQNNEQFF. CDR3 coding DNA: TGCGCCAGCAGCTCCGCCTTGATACAGAACAATGAGCAGTTCTTC.

This clonotype was seen only a few times. The chain combines TRBV12-3 or TRBV12-4 with TRBJ2-7; D is unclear. The V end lost 2 bases, the J end lost 6 bases, and 11 bases lay between the germline ends. CDR3 length: 13 residues. CDR3 region: CASSLLAAVEQYF. The CDR3 DNA reads TGTGCCAGCAGTTTATTGGCGGCGGTCGAGCAGTACTTC.

The chain is built from TRBV15 and TRBJ2-7; 8 bases line up with TRBD1. The CDR3 is 15 amino acids. CDR1 and CDR2 (germline): LNHNV, YYDKDF (reference sequence). J was trimmed by 3 bases and V by 0 bases; bases with no gene match: 4. Written as DNA, the CDR3 is TGTGCCACCAGCAGAGACCCCGGACAGGGCTACGAGCAGTACTTC. It specifies CATSRDPGQGYEQYF.

The chain links TRBV28 to TRBJ2-1, with D possibly being TRBD2 (5 bases). Trimming stripped 2 bases from V and 10 bases from J, with 15 bases between. Germline V CDR1 and CDR2: MDHEN, SYDVKM. CDR3 length: 14 amino acids. Here the CDR3 reads CASSLSGRGYEQFF. The CDR3 bases are TGTGCCAGCAGTTTAAGTGGCCGGGGTTACGAGCAGTTCTTC.

V and J are TRBV4-2 and TRBJ2-3; D ambiguous. Between the trimmed V and J ends, which lost 3 bases and 0 bases, there was a span of 13 bases. This CDR3 spans 16 amino acids. Germline-derived CDR1 and CDR2 are LGHNA and YNFKEQ. CDR3 amino acids: CASSHGDRFSTDTQYF. The CDR3 coding sequence is TGTGCCAGCAGCCATGGAGATCGGTTCAGCACAGATACGCAGTATTTT.

This clonotype has only a few counts. The V and J genes are TRBV12-3 or TRBV12-4 and TRBJ2-1; TRBD2 matches 12 bases. The CDR3 length is 14 residues. With 6 bases clipped from V and 12 bases from J, the junction kept 9 bases outside the gene matches. The CDR3 spells CASRGLAGGWGQFF. CDR3 bases: TGTGCCAGCAGGGGACTAGCGGGTGGATGGGGGCAGTTCTTC.